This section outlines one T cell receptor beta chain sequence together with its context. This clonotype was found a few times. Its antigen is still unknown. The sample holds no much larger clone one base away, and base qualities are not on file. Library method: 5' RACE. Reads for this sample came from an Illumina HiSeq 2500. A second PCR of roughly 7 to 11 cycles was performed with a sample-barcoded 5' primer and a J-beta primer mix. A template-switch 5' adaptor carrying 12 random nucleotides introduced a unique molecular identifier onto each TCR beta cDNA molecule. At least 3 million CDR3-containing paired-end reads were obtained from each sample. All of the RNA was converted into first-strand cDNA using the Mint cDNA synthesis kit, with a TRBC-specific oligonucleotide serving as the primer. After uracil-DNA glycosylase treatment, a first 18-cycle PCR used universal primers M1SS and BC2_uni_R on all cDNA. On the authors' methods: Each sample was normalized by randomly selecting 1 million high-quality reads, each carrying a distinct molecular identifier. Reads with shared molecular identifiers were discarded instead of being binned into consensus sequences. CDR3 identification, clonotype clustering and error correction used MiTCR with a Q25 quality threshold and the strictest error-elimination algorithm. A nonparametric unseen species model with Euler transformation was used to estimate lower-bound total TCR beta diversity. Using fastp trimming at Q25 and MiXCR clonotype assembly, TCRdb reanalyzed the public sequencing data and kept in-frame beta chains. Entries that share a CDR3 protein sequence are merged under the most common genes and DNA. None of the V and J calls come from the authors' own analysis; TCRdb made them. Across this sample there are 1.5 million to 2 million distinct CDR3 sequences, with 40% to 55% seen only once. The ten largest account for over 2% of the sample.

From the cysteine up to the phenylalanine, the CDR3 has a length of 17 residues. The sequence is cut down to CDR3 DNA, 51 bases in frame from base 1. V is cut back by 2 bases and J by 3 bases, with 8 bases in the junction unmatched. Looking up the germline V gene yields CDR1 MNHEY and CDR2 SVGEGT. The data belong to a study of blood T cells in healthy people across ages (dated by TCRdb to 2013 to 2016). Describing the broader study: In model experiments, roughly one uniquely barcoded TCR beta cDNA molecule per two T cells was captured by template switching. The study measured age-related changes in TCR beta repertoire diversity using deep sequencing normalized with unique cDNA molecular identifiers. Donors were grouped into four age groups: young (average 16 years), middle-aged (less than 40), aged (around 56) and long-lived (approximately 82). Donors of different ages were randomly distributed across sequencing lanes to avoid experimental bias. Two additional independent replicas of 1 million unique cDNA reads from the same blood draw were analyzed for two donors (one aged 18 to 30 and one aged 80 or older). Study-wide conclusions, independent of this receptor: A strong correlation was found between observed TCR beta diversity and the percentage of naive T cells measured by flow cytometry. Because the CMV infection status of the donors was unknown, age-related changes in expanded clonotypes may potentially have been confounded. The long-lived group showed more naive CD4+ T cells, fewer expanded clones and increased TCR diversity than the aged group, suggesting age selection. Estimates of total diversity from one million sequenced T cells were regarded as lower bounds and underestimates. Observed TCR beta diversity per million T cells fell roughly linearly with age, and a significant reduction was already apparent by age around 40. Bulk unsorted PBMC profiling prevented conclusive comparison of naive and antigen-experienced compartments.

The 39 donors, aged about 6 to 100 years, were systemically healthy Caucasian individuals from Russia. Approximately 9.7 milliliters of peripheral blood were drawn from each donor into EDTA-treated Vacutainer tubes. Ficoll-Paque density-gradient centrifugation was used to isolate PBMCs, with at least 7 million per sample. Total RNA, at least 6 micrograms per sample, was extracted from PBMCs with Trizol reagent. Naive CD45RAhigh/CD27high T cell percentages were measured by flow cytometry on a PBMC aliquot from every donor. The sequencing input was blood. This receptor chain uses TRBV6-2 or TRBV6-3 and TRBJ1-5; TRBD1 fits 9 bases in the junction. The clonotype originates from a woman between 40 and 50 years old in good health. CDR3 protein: CASSYAPGQGFNQPQHF. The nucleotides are TGTGCCAGCAGTTACGCCCCGGGACAGGGCTTCAATCAGCCCCAGCATTTT.